This T cell receptor beta chain is drawn from a study of PD-L1 blockade in urothelial cancer. Profiled with immunoSEQ multiplex PCR; TCRdb holds only in-frame clones, not every one. The table includes 65,000 to 80,000 clones, 80% to 90% detected once. Unmatched junction bases numbered 1, after V lost 6 bases and J lost 0 bases. The germline V gene has CDR1 SNHLY and CDR2 FYNNEI. CDR3 length: 14 residues. This receptor was taken from a man aged 70 or older with urothelial cancer. This material consisted of PBMCs, taken around atezolizumab (anti-PD-L1) treatment. The rearrangement links TRBV2 to TRBJ2-2; 7 bases are shared with TRBD1. The CDR3 nucleotides read TGTGCCAGCAGGGGGACAGCGAACACCGGGGAGCTGTTTTTT. Its protein is CASRGTANTGELFF.